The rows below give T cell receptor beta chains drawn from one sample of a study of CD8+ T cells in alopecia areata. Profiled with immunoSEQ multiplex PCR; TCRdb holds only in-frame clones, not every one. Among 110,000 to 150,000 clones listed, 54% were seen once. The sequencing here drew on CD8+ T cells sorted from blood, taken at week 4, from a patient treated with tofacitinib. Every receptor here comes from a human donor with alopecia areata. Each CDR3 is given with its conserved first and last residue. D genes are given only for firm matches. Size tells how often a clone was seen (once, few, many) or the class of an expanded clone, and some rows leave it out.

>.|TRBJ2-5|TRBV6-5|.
TGTGCCAGCGGGTTCCAAGAGACCCAGTACTTC
CASGFQETQYF
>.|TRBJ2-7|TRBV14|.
TGTGCCAGCAGCTCCCGTTTATACGAGCAGTACTTC
CASSSRLYEQYF
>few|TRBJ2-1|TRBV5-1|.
TGCGCCAGCAGCTTGGAGTCACGAGGAAATGAGCAGTTCTTC
CASSLESRGNEQFF
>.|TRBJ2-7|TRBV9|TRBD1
TGTGCCAGCAGCAAAGGGACAGGGGAATCCTACGAGCAGTACTTC
CASSKGTGESYEQYF
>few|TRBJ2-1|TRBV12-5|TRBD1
TGTGCTAGTGGTTTAGCGGGACAGGGGAAGGGGAATGAGCAGTTCTTC
CASGLAGQGKGNEQFF
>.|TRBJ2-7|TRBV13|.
TGTGCCAGCAGCTTACAGACTTCCTACGAGCAGTACTTC
CASSLQTSYEQYF
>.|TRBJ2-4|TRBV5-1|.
TGCGCCAGCAGCTTGGAGAAAAACATTCAGTACTTC
CASSLEKNIQYF
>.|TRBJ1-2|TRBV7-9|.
TGTGCCAGCAGCATGGACCCACACTTTTCCTTC
CASSMDPHFSF
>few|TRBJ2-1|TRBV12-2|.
TGTGCAAGTCGCTCCCAGTCGGGTAGTGAGCAGTTCTTC
CASRSQSGSEQFF
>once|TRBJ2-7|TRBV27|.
TGTGCCAGCAGTTTCGACGGGCCACGGAGTTACGAGCAGTACTTC
CASSFDGPRSYEQYF
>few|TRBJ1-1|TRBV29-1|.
TGCAGCGTTGAAGAGGTTCGCTCTGAAGCTTTCTTT
CSVEEVRSEAFF
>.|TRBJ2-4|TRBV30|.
TGTGCCTCCCTGAGCCTGGACATTCAGTACTTC
CASLSLDIQYF
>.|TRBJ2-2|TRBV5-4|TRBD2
TGTGCCAGCAGCTGCCTTAGCGGGGAGAACACCGGGGAGCTGTTTTTT
CASSCLSGENTGELFF
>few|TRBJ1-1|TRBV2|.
TGTGCCAGCAGTGAACAGGGACGTAACACTGAAGCTTTCTTT
CASSEQGRNTEAFF
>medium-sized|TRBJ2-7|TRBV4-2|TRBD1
TGTGCCAGCAGCCAAGGGACAGGGTGGGACTACGAGCAGTACTTC
CASSQGTGWDYEQYF
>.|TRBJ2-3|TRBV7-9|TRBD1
TGTGCCAGCAGCTTATATGGGGAATCGGACAGGGGAGGGACAGATACGCAGTATTTT
CASSLYGESDRGGTDTQYF
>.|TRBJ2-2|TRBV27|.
TGTGCCAGCAGAAGAGGGGCGAGTGGCACCGGGGAGCTGTTTTTT
CASRRGASGTGELFF
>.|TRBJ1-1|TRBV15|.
TGTGCCACCAGCAAGGGATACACTGAAGCTTTCTTT
CATSKGYTEAFF
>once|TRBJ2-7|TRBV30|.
TGTGCCTGGACACCACGGAGGGGCGATATCTCCTACGAGCAGTACTTC
CAWTPRRGDISYEQYF
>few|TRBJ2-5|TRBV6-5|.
TGCGCCAGCAGTTACTCGATCGAGGAGACCCAGTACTTC
CASSYSIEETQYF
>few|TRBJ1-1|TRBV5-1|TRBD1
TGCGCCAGCGGCGACTCGACAGGGGGCGCGAGCACTGAAGCTTTCTTT
CASGDSTGGASTEAFF
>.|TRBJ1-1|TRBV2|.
TGTGCCAGCACAGAAGGGACCACTGAAGCTTTCTTT
CASTEGTTEAFF
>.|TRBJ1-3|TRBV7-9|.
TGTGCCAGCAGCTTACCACAGGACTCTGGAAACACCATATATTTT
CASSLPQDSGNTIYF
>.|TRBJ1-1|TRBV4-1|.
TGCGCCAGCAGCCAGGGCCTAGAAGCTTTCTTT
CASSQGLEAFF
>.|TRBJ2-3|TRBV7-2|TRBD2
TGTGCCAGCAGCCCGCTAGCGGGGGGAAGCACAGATACGCAGTATTTT
CASSPLAGGSTDTQYF
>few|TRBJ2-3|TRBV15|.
TGTGCCACCAGCGAGCACCCCGGGGGAGATACGCAGTATTTT
CATSEHPGGDTQYF